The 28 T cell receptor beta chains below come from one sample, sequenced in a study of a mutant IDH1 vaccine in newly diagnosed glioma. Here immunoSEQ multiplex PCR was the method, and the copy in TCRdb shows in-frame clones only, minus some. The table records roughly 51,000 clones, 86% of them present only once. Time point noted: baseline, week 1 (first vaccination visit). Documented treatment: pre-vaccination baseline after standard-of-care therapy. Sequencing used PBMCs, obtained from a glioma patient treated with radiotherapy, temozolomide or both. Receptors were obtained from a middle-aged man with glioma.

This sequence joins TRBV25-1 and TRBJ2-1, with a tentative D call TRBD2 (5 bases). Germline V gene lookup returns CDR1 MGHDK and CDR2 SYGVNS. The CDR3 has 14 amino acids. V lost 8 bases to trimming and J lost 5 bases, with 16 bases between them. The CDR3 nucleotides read TGTGCCAGCCGAGAGGCGGGCCGCGACAATGAGCAGTTCTTC. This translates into CASREAGRDNEQFF.

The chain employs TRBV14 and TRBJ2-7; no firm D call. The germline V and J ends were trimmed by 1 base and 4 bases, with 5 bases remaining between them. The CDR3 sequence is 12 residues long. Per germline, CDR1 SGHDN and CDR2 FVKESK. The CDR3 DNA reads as TGTGCCAGCAGCCAAGTAAAATACGAGCAGTACTTC. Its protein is CASSQVKYEQYF.

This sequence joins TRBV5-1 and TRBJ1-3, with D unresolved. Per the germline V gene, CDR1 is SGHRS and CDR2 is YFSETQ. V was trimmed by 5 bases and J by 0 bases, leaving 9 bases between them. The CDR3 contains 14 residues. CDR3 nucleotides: TGCGCCAGCAGGGACGGATACTCTGGAAACACCATATATTTT. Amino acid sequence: CASRDGYSGNTIYF.

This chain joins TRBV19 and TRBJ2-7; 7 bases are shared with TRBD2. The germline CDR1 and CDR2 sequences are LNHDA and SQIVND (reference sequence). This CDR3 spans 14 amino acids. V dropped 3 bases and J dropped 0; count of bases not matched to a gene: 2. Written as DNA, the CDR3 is TGTGCCAGTAGTATCGGCGGGAGCTCCTACGAGCAGTACTTC. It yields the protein CASSIGGSSYEQYF. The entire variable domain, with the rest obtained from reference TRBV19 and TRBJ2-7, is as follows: DGGITQSPKYLFRKEGQNVTLSCEQNLNHDAMYWYRQDPGQGLRLIYYSQIVNDFQKGDIAEGYSVSREKKESFPLTVTSAQKNPTAFYLCASSIGGSSYEQYFGPGTRLTVT.

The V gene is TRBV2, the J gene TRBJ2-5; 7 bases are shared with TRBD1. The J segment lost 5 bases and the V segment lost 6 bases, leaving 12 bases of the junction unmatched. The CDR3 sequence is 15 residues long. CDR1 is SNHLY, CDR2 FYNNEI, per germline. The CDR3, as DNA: TGTGCCAGCAGCCCGGGACAGACCGGGGTGGAGACCCAGTACTTC. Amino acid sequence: CASSPGQTGVETQYF.

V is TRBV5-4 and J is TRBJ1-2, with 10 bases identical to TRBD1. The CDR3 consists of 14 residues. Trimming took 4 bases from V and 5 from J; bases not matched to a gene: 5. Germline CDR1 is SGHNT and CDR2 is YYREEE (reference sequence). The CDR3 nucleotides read TGTGCCAGCAGCCGACTGGGACAGGGGTATGGCTACACCTTC. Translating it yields CASSRLGQGYGYTF. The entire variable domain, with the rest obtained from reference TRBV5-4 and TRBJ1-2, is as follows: ETGVTQSPTHLIKTRGQQVTLRCSSQSGHNTVSWYQQALGQGPQFIFQYYREEENGRGNFPPRFSGLQFPNYSSELNVNALELDDSALYLCASSRLGQGYGYTFGSGTRLTVV.

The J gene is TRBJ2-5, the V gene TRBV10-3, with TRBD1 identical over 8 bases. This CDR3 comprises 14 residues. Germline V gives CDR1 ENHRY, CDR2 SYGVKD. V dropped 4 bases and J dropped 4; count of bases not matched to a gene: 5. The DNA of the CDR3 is TGTGCCATCAGTGCAACAGGGGGGCGAGAGACCCAGTACTTC. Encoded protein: CAISATGGRETQYF.

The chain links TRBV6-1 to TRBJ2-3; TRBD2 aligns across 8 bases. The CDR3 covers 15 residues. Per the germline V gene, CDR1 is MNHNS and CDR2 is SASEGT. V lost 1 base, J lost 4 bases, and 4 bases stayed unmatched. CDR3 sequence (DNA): TGTGCCAGCAGTGAAGTCGGCGGGAGGTCAGATACGCAGTATTTT. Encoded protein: CASSEVGGRSDTQYF.

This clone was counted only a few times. The CDR3 bases are TGTGCCAGCAGCTTAGAGGCTCCGGGGGGCTACGAGCAGTACTTC. Residues: CASSLEAPGGYEQYF. This chain links TRBV7-2 with TRBJ2-7; 7 bases line up with TRBD2. The CDR3 loop spans 15 amino acids. Germline trimming cut 1 base from V and 3 bases from J; bases unmatched to any gene: 6. Germline assignment: CDR1 SGHTA and CDR2 FQGNSA. The full variable domain, completed using reference TRBV7-2 and TRBJ2-7, is GAGVSQSPSNKVTEKGKDVELRCDPISGHTALYWYRQSLGQGLEFLIYFQGNSAPDKSGLPSDRFSAERTGGSVSTLTIQRTQQEDSAVYLCASSLEAPGGYEQYFGPGTRLTVT.

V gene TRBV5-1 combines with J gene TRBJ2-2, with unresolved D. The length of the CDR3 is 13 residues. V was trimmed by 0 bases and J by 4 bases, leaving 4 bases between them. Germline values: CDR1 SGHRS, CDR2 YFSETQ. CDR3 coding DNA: TGCGCCAGCAGCTTGGGTTCCACCGGGGAGCTGTTTTTT. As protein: CASSLGSTGELFF.

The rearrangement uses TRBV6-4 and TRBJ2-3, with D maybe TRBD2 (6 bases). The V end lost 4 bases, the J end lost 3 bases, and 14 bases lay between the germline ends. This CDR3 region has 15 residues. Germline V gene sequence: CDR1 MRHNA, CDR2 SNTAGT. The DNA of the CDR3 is TGTGCCAGCAGTGGGCGGGATCTTGGGACAGATACGCAGTATTTT. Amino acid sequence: CASSGRDLGTDTQYF.

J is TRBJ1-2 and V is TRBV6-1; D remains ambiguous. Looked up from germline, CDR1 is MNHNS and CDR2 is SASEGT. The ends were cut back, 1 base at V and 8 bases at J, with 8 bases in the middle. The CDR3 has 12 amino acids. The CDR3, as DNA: TGTGCCAGCAGTGAAGGTGGGATAGGCTACACCTTC. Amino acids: CASSEGGIGYTF.

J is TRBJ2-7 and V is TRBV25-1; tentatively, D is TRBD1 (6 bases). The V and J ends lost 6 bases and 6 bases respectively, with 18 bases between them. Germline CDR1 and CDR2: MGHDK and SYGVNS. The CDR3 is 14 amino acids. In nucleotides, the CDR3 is TGTGCCAGCAGGGCGACAGGTACGAGGAGCGAGCAGTACTTC. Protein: CASRATGTRSEQYF.

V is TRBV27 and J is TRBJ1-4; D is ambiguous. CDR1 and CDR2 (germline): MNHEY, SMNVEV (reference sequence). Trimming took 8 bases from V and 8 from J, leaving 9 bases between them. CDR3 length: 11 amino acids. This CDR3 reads CASGRPEKLFF. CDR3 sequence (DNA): TGTGCCAGCGGCAGGCCCGAAAAACTGTTTTTT.

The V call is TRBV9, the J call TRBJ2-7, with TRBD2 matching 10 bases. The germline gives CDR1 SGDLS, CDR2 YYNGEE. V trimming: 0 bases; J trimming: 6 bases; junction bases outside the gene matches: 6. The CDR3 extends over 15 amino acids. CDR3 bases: TGTGCCAGCAGCGTAGAGAGCGGGAGGGCCGTCGAGCAGTACTTC. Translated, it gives CASSVESGRAVEQYF.

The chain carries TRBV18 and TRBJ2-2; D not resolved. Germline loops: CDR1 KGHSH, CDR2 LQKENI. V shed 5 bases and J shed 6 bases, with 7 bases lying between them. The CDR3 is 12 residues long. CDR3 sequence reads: CASSARPGELFF. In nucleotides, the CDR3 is TGTGCCAGCTCAGCGCGGCCCGGGGAGCTGTTTTTT. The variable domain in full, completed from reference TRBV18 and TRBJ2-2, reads NAGVMQNPRHLVRRRGQEARLRCSPMKGHSHVYWYRQLPEEGLKFMVYLQKENIIDESGMPKERFSAEFPKEGPSILRIQQVVRGDSAAYFCASSARPGELFFGEGSRLTVL.

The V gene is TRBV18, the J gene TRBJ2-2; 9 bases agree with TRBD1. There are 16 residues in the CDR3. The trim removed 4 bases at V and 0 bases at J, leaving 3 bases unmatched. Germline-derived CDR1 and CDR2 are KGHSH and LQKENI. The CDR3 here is CASSRRQGANTGELFF. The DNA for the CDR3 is TGTGCCAGCTCACGACGACAGGGGGCGAACACCGGGGAGCTGTTTTTT.

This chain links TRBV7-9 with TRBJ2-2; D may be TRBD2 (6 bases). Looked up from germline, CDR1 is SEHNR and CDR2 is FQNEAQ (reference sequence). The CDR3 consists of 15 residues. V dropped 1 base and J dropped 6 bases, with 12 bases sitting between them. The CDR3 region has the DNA TGTGCCAGCAGCTTAGTGGCGGGGCCGGCCGGGGAGCTGTTTTTT. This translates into CASSLVAGPAGELFF.

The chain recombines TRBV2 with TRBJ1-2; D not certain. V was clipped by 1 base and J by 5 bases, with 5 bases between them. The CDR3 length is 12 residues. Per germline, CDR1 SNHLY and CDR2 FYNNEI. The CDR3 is CASSEGGYGYTF. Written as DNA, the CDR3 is TGTGCCAGCAGTGAAGGCGGGTATGGCTACACCTTC.

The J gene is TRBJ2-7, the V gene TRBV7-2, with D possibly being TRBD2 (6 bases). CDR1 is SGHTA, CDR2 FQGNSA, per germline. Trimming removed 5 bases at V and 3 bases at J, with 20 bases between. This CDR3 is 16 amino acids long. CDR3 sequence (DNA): TGTGCCAGCAGCGACCTCGGTAGCGGATTTTACTACGAGCAGTACTTC. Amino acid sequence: CASSDLGSGFYYEQYF.

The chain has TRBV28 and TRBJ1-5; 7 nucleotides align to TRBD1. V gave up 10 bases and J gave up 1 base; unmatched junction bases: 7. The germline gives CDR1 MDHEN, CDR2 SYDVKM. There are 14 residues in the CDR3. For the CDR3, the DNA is TGTGCCACACAAGGGGGCTTCAGCAATCAGCCCCAGCATTTT. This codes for CATQGGFSNQPQHF.

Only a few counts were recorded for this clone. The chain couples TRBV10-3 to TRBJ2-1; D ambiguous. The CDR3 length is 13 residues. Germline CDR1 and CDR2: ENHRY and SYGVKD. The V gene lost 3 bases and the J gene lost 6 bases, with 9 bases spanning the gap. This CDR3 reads CAISDSHGNEQFF. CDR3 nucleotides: TGTGCCATCAGTGATTCCCATGGCAATGAGCAGTTCTTC.

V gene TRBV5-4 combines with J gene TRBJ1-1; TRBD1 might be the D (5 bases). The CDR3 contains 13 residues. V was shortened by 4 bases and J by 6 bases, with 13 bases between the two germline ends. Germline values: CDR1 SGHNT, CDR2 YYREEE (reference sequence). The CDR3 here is CASSHSDRSEAFF. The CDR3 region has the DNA TGTGCCAGCAGCCATTCCGACAGATCTGAAGCTTTCTTT.

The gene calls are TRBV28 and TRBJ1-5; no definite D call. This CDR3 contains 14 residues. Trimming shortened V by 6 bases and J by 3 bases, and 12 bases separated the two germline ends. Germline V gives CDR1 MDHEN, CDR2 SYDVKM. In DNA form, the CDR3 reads TGTGCCAGCAGGACCCGGGGTCCCAATCAGCCCCAGCATTTT. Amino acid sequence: CASRTRGPNQPQHF.

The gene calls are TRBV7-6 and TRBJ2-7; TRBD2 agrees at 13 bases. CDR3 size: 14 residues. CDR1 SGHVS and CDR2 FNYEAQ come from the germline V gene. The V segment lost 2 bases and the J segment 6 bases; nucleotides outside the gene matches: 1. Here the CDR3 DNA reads TGTGCCAGCAGCTTAACTAGCGGGAGGGGCGAGCAGTACTTC. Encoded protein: CASSLTSGRGEQYF.

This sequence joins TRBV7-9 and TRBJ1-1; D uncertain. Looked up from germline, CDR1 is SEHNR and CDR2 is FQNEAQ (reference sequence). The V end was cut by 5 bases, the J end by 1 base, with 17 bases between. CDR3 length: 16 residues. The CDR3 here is CASSQAKGAGNTEAFF. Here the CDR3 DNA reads TGTGCCAGCAGCCAGGCAAAGGGTGCGGGGAACACTGAAGCTTTCTTT.

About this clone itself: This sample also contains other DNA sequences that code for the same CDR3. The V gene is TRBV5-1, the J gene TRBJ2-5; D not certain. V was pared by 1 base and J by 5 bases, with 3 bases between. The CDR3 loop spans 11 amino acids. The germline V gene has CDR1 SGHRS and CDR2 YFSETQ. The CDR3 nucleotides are TGCGCCAGCAGCTTGAGGGAGACCCAGTACTTC. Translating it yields CASSLRETQYF.

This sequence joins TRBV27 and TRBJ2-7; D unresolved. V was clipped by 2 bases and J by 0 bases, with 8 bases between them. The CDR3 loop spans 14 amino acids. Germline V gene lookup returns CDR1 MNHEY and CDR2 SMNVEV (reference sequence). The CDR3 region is CASSLLWSSYEQYF. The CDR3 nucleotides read TGTGCCAGCAGTTTACTCTGGTCCTCCTACGAGCAGTACTTC.